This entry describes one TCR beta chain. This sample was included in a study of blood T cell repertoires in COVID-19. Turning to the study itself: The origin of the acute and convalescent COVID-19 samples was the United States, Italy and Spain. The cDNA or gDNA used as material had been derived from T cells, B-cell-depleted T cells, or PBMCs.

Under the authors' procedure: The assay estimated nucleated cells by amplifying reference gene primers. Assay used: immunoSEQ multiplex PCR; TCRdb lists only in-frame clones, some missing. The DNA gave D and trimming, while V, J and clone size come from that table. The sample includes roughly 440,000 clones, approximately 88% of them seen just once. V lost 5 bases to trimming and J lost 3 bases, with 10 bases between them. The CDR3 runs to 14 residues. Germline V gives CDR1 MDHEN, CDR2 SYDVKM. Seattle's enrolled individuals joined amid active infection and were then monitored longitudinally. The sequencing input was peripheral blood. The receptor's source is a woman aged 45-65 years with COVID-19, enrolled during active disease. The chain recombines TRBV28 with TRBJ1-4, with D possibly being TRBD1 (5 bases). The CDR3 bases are TGTGCCAGCAGTCGGGTAGGGGCTAATGAAAAACTGTTTTTT. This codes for CASSRVGANEKLFF.